This TCR beta chain was profiled in a study of response to subunit inactivated influenza vaccine. This clonotype was found many times. TCRdb passed the RT-PCR reads through MiXCR, listing each CDR3 protein once. Found here are just under 550,000 distinct CDR3 sequences, under 25% of them singletons; the top ten hold under 3.5%. CDR1 and CDR2 from the germline V gene are LGHNA and YSLEER. The CDR3 contains 16 residues. V lost 0 bases, J lost 7 bases, and 16 bases lay in between. Another study also made use of these data, one on T cells expressing NK-cell markers. This second study notes: Synthesis of TCR beta cDNA relied on 5'RACE template switching carrying UMIs. Sorted CD3+CD56-NKG2C+, CD3+CD56+NKG2C+ and CD3+CD56+NKG2C- T cells supplied the TCR beta repertoires. For several donors, the dominant NKG2C+ clonotypes made up about 1.0-7.5% of their CD8+ T cells.

The origin of this receptor is a man in his fifties who received an inactivated influenza vaccine. The V call is TRBV4-3, the J call TRBJ2-1; D tentatively fits TRBD1 or TRBD2 (5 bases each). The sequencing here drew on CD4+ T cells sorted from PBMCs, taken 11 to 12 days after vaccination. CDR3 amino acids: CASSQDLMGEWNEQFF. CDR3 in DNA: TGCGCCAGCAGCCAAGATCTTATGGGGGAGTGGAATGAGCAGTTCTTC.